The 18 T cell receptor beta chains below come from one sample, sequenced in a study of shared clonotypes between healthy human individuals. Profiled with immunoSEQ multiplex PCR; TCRdb holds only in-frame clones, not every one. The table shows some 2.3 million clones, with 90% to 95% occurring only once. Sequencing input: naive CD4+ T cells from PBMCs. This sample's subset: CD45RA+ positively selected. All receptors derive from a man younger than 35 in good health. Some clones in this sample may be carry-over from other donors' samples.

The V and J genes are TRBV4-1 and TRBJ2-3; tentatively, D is TRBD1 or TRBD2 (6 bases each). Germline CDR1 reads MGHRA; CDR2 reads YSYEKL. CDR3 length: 16 residues. The V gene lost 0 bases and the J gene lost 0 bases, with 10 bases spanning the gap. The CDR3 protein is CASSQEGGPSTDTQYF. The CDR3 nucleotides are TGCGCCAGCAGCCAAGAGGGGGGCCCTAGCACAGATACGCAGTATTTT.

The count of this clone is one. The V and J genes are TRBV14 and TRBJ2-7; no firm D call. With 0 bases removed from V and 2 bases from J, the gap between germline ends came to 23 bases. Germline V gene lookup returns CDR1 SGHDN and CDR2 FVKESK. The length of the CDR3 is 19 residues. The CDR3 nucleotides read TGTGCCAGCAGCCAAGAAGGGCCTATGGTGAGCCGGGCGGCCTACGAGCAGTACTTC. It codes for CASSQEGPMVSRAAYEQYF.

The chain employs TRBV9 and TRBJ2-7; 9 bases fit TRBD2. V gave up 4 bases and J gave up 0 bases; unmatched junction bases: 8. The CDR3 sequence is 16 residues long. Germline CDR1 is SGDLS and CDR2 is YYNGEE. The CDR3 reads CASSLTSTSGSYEQYF. Here the CDR3 DNA reads TGTGCCAGCAGCCTGACTTCGACTAGCGGCTCCTACGAGCAGTACTTC. Drawing the rest from reference TRBV9 and TRBJ2-7, the complete variable domain is DSGVTQTPKHLITATGQRVTLRCSPRSGDLSVYWYQQSLDQGLQFLIQYYNGEERAKGNILERFSAQQFPDLHSELNLSSLELGDSALYFCASSLTSTSGSYEQYFGPGTRLTVT.

This clone has a single count. Mismatch with germline at one junction end may stem from a read error. The chain carries TRBV4-2 and TRBJ1-3, with 7 bases fitting TRBD1. Per the germline V gene, CDR1 is LGHNA and CDR2 is YNFKEQ. The length of the CDR3 is 12 residues. CDR3 in amino acids: CASSQVSGQTSF. Written as DNA, the CDR3 is TGTGCCAGCAGCCAAGTATCGGGACAGACCTCTTTT.

This clone was counted once. The chain combines TRBV6-6 with TRBJ1-5; D not certain. Trimming removed 0 bases from V and 5 bases from J, with 11 bases in between. The CDR3 is 15 residues long. Germline V CDR1 and CDR2: MNHNY, SVGAGI (reference sequence). The DNA of the CDR3 is TGTGCCAGCAGTTACTCGAGAGGTATGGATCAGCCCCAGCATTTT. Residues: CASSYSRGMDQPQHF.

The chain joins TRBV28 to TRBJ2-3; no clear D. There are 15 residues in the CDR3. Between the trimmed V and J ends, which lost 8 bases and 0 bases, there was a span of 15 bases. The germline gives CDR1 MDHEN, CDR2 SYDVKM. The CDR3 loop is CASRGRERSTDTQYF. CDR3 DNA sequence: TGTGCCAGCCGAGGTCGAGAGAGAAGCACAGATACGCAGTATTTT.

This clone was observed once. The V call is TRBV13, the J call TRBJ2-5; D is unresolved. Germline values: CDR1 PRHDT, CDR2 FYEKMQ (reference sequence). There are 14 residues in the CDR3. V was cut by 0 bases and J by 1 base, with 6 bases left in between. The CDR3 sequence: CASSLGAVQETQYF. CDR3 DNA sequence: TGTGCCAGCAGCTTAGGGGCTGTCCAAGAGACCCAGTACTTC.

This clone appeared once. Other DNA sequences in this sample translate to the same CDR3. The chain carries TRBV10-3 and TRBJ2-3; D is ambiguous. The V end lost 2 bases, the J end lost 2 bases, and 5 bases lay between the germline ends. CDR1 is ENHRY and CDR2 is SYGVKD in the germline V gene. The CDR3 loop spans 13 amino acids. The CDR3 loop is CAISEPATDTQYF. CDR3 bases: TGTGCCATCAGTGAGCCGGCCACAGATACGCAGTATTTT.

V is TRBV19 and J is TRBJ2-5; a possible D gene is TRBD1 (6 bases). Trimming took 5 bases from V and 1 from J, leaving 23 bases between them. This CDR3 spans 18 amino acids. From germline, CDR1 is LNHDA and CDR2 SQIVND (reference sequence). CDR3 region: CASSLTGQKRPRQETQYF. CDR3 sequence (DNA): TGTGCCAGTAGTTTGACAGGCCAGAAGCGCCCCCGCCAAGAGACCCAGTACTTC. Variable domain in full (rest from reference TRBV19 and TRBJ2-5): DGGITQSPKYLFRKEGQNVTLSCEQNLNHDAMYWYRQDPGQGLRLIYYSQIVNDFQKGDIAEGYSVSREKKESFPLTVTSAQKNPTAFYLCASSLTGQKRPRQETQYFGPGTRLLVL.

This chain connects TRBV6-1 to TRBJ1-2; perhaps TRBD1 as D (6 bases). Trimming removed 5 bases from V and 0 bases from J, with 13 bases in between. The germline CDR1 and CDR2 sequences are MNHNS and SASEGT. The CDR3 sequence is 15 residues long. The CDR3 region is CASSPRQDPNYGYTF. In nucleotides, the CDR3 is TGTGCCAGCAGTCCTAGACAGGATCCTAACTATGGCTACACCTTC.

V and J are TRBV19 and TRBJ1-4; 12 bases are shared with TRBD1. The CDR3 is 16 amino acids. Trimming at V came to 5 bases and at J to 7 bases, leaving 8 bases not matched to a gene. Germline CDR1 is LNHDA and CDR2 is SQIVND (reference sequence). The DNA for the CDR3 is TGTGCCAGTAGTGCGGGACAGGGGGCCTTAAGTGAAAAACTGTTTTTT. Protein sequence: CASSAGQGALSEKLFF.

Written as DNA, the CDR3 is TGTGCCCACGGACTATCTCAAGAGACCCAGTACTTC. Its protein product is CAHGLSQETQYF. V is TRBV6-5 and J is TRBJ2-5; tentative D call: TRBD2 (6 bases). The CDR3 covers 12 residues. Per germline, CDR1 MNHEY and CDR2 SVGAGI. V lost 11 bases and J 2 bases, leaving 12 bases between the germline ends.

The chain joins TRBV7-2 to TRBJ2-3; TRBD1 matches at 9 bases. This CDR3 has 15 residues. CDR1 is SGHTA, CDR2 FQGNSA, per germline. V shed 0 bases and J 4 bases; nucleotides not matched to a gene: 2. CDR3 protein: CASSLATGGPDTQYF. Here the CDR3 DNA reads TGTGCCAGCAGCTTAGCGACAGGGGGGCCAGATACGCAGTATTTT.

The J gene is TRBJ2-6, the V gene TRBV28; the D is unclear. The V gene lost 6 bases and the J gene lost 0 bases, with 9 bases spanning the gap. Germline V CDR1 and CDR2: MDHEN, SYDVKM. This CDR3 comprises 15 residues. In DNA form, the CDR3 reads TGTGCCAGCAGCTATACGTTCTCTGGGGCCAACGTCCTGACTTTC. Translating gives CASSYTFSGANVLTF. Based on the CDR3 plus reference TRBV28 and TRBJ2-6, the full variable domain is DVKVTQSSRYLVKRTGEKVFLECVQDMDHENMFWYRQDPGLGLRLIYFSYDVKMKEKGDIPEGYSVSREKKERFSLILESASTNQTSMYLCASSYTFSGANVLTFGAGSRLTVL.

This clone was observed once. Sequence at one end of the junction differs from germline and may be a read error. The V and J genes are TRBV5-1 and TRBJ2-7, with D perhaps assigned TRBD1 or TRBD2 (5 bases each). Germline V lookup: CDR1 SGHRS, CDR2 YFSETQ. CDR3 length equals 16 residues. The CDR3 DNA follows: TGCGCCAGCAGCTTAGGGGCCGGGAAAGGGTCCTTCGAGCAGTACTTC. It encodes CASSLGAGKGSFEQYF.

J is TRBJ2-1 and V is TRBV7-3; D not resolved. The germline V gene has CDR1 SGHTA and CDR2 FQGTGA. The CDR3 contains 12 residues. Deletions cut 4 bases from V and 10 bases from J, with 11 bases between. The CDR3 reads CASSSHAGEQFF. The DNA of the CDR3 is TGTGCCAGCAGCTCCCACGCCGGCGAGCAGTTCTTC. Complete variable domain (other parts from reference TRBV7-3 and TRBJ2-1): GAGVSQTPSNKVTEKGKYVELRCDPISGHTALYWYRQSLGQGPEFLIYFQGTGAADDSGLPNDRFFAVRPEGSVSTLKIQRTERGDSAVYLCASSSHAGEQFFGPGTRLTVL.

This chain joins TRBV5-1 and TRBJ2-3, with TRBD2 as a possible D gene (5 bases). Per the germline V gene, CDR1 is SGHRS and CDR2 is YFSETQ. This CDR3 is 14 amino acids long. Trimming left V 4 bases short and J 1 base short, with 10 bases between. The CDR3, as DNA: TGCGCCAGCAGCATTAGCGCCGGCACAGATACGCAGTATTTT. This encodes CASSISAGTDTQYF.

The V gene is TRBV30, the J gene TRBJ2-1; tentative D call: TRBD1 (6 bases). Germline V gives CDR1 GTSNPN, CDR2 SVGIG (reference sequence). The CDR3 is made up of 15 amino acids. Trimming left V 1 base short and J 3 bases short, with 13 bases between. The DNA for the CDR3 is TGTGCCTGGAGTGCTGGACAGCACCTCTACAATGAGCAGTTCTTC. Residues: CAWSAGQHLYNEQFF. Supplemented by reference TRBV30 and TRBJ2-1, the full variable domain reads SQTIHQWPATLVQPVGSPLSLECTVEGTSNPNLYWYRQAAGRGLQLLFYSVGIGQISSEVPQNLSASRPQDRQFILSSKKLLLSDSGFYLCAWSAGQHLYNEQFFGPGTRLTVL.